A single sample gave rise to the 3 T cell receptor beta chains below, sequenced in a study of neurological immune-mediated disorders. TCRdb re-called the 5' RACE reads with MiXCR, one entry per CDR3 protein. The table records tens of thousands of distinct CDR3 sequences, more than 9% of them present only once. Sequencing was performed on CD4+ T cells from blood. The receptors originated from a woman younger than 45 with HTLV-1-associated myelopathy (HAM/TSP).

This clonotype was counted many times. The V call is TRBV30, the J call TRBJ2-1, with D possibly matching TRBD2 (5 bases). The CDR3 is made up of 15 amino acids. The V gene's germline CDR1 is GTSNPN and CDR2 SVGIG (reference sequence). V lost 0 bases, J lost 0 bases, and 9 bases lay in between. The DNA for the CDR3 is TGTGCCTGGAGTGTAGGAACTAGCTCCTACAATGAGCAGTTCTTC. Translating it yields CAWSVGTSSYNEQFF.

In its sample, this clonotype was seen many times. The chain links TRBV20-1 to TRBJ1-3; D might be TRBD1 (5 bases). The germline V and J ends were trimmed by 4 bases and 1 base, with 14 bases remaining between them. The CDR3 runs to 15 residues. Germline CDR1 is DFQATT and CDR2 is SNEGSKA (reference sequence). CDR3 loop: CSATDRGLSGNTIYF. In nucleotides, the CDR3 is TGCAGTGCTACCGACCGGGGCCTTTCTGGAAACACCATATATTTT.

This clonotype was seen repeatedly, ten times or more. The chain joins TRBV7-9 to TRBJ1-5; 7 positions match TRBD1. Looked up from germline, CDR1 is SEHNR and CDR2 is FQNEAQ (reference sequence). This CDR3 is 12 amino acids long. V trimming: 5 bases; J trimming: 9 bases; junction bases outside the gene matches: 4. CDR3: CASSLQGRPQHF. The CDR3 DNA reads as TGTGCCAGCAGCCTACAGGGGAGGCCCCAGCATTTT.